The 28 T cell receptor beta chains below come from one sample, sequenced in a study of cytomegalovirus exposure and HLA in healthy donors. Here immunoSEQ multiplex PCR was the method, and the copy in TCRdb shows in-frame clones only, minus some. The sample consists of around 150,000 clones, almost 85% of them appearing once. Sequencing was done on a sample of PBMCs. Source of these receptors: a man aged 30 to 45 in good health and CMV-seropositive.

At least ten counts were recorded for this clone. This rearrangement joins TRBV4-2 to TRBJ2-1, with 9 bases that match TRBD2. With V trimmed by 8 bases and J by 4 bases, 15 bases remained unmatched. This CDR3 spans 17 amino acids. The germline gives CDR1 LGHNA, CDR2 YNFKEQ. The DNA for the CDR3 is TGTGCCAGCCTAGGTCGGACTAGCGAAACTATTTACAATGAGCAGTTCTTC. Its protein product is CASLGRTSETIYNEQFF.

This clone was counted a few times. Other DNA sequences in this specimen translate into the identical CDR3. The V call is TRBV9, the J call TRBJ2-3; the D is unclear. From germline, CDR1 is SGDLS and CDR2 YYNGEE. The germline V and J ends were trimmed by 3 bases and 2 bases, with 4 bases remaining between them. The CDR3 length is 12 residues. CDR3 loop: CASSGDTDTQYF. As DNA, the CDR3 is TGTGCCAGCAGCGGAGACACAGATACGCAGTATTTT.

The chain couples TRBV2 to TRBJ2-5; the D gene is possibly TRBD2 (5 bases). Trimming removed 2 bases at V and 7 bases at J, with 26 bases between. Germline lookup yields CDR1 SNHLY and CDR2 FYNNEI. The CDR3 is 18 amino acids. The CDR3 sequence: CASSELWLAFPGQRTQYF. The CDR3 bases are TGTGCCAGCAGTGAACTATGGCTAGCCTTCCCTGGGCAGCGGACCCAGTACTTC.

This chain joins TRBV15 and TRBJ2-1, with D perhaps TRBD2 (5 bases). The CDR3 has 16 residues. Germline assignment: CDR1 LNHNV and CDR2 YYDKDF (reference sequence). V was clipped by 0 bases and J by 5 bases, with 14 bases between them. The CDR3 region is CATSREVGEHHNEQFF. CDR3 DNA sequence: TGTGCCACCAGCAGAGAGGTGGGAGAACACCACAATGAGCAGTTCTTC.

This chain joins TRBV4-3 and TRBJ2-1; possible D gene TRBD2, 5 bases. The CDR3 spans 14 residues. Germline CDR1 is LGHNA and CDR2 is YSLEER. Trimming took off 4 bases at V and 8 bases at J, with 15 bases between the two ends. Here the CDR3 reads CASSRGLGYDEQFF. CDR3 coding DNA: TGCGCCAGCAGCCGAGGGCTAGGTTATGATGAGCAGTTCTTC.

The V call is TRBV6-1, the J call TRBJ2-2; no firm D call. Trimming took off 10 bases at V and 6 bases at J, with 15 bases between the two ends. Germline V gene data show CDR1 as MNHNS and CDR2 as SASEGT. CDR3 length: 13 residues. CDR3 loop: CATRGLGPGELFF. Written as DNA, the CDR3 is TGTGCCACCCGTGGCCTTGGGCCCGGGGAGCTGTTTTTT.

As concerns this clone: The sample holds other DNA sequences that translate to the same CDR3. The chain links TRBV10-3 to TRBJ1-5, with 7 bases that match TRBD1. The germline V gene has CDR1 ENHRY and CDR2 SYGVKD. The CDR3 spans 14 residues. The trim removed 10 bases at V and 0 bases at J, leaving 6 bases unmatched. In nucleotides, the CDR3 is TGTGCCACCCGGACAGGAGATAGCAATCAGCCCCAGCATTTT. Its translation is CATRTGDSNQPQHF.

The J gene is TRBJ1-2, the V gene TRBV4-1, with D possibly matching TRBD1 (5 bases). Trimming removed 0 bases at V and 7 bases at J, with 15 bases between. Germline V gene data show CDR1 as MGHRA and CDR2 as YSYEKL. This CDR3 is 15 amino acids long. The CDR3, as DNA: TGCGCCAGCAGCCAAGAAGGAGGGGCGAGGAGTGGCTACACCTTC. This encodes CASSQEGGARSGYTF.

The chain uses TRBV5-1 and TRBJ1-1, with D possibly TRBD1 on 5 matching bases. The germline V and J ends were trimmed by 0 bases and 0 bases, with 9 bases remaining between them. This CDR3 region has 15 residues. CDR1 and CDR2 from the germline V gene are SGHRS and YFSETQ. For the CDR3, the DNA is TGCGCCAGCAGCTTGGCCTACAGGATGAACACTGAAGCTTTCTTT. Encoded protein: CASSLAYRMNTEAFF. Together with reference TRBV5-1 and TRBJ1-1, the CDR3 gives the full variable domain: KAGVTQTPRYLIKTRGQQVTLSCSPISGHRSVSWYQQTPGQGLQFLFEYFSETQRNKGNFPGRFSGRQFSNSRSEMNVSTLELGDSALYLCASSLAYRMNTEAFFGQGTRLTVV.

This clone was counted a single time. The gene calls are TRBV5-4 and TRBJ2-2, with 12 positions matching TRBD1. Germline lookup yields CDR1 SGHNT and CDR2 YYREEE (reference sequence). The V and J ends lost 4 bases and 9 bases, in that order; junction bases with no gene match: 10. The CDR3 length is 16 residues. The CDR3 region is CASSVLGTGGDWELFF. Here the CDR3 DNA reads TGTGCCAGCAGCGTCCTCGGGACAGGGGGCGATTGGGAGCTGTTTTTT.

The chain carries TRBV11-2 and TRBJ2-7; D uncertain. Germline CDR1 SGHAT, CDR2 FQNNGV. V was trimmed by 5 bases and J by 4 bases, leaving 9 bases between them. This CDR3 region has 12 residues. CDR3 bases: TGTGCCAGCAGCCGTCAGGCATACGAGCAGTACTTC. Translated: CASSRQAYEQYF.

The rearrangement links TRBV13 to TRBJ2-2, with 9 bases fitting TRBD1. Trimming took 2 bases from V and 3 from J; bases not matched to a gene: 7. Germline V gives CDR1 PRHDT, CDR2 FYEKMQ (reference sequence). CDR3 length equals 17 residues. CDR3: CASSLRDRAGDTGELFF. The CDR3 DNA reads TGTGCCAGCAGCTTAAGGGACAGGGCCGGGGACACCGGGGAGCTGTTTTTT.

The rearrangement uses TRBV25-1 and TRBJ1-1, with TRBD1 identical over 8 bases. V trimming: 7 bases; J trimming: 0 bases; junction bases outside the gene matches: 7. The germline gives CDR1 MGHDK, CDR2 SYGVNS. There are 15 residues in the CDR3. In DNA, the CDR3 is TGTGCCAGCACTCCAAGGACAGGGTTGAACACTGAAGCTTTCTTT. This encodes CASTPRTGLNTEAFF.

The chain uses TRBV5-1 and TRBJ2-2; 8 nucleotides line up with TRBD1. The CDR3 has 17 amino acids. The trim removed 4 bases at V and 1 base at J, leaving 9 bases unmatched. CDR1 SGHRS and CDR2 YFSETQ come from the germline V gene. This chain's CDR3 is CASSLSQGAMNTGELFF. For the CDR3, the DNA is TGCGCCAGCAGCCTATCCCAGGGGGCGATGAACACCGGGGAGCTGTTTTTT. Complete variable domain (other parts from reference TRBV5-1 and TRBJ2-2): KAGVTQTPRYLIKTRGQQVTLSCSPISGHRSVSWYQQTPGQGLQFLFEYFSETQRNKGNFPGRFSGRQFSNSRSEMNVSTLELGDSALYLCASSLSQGAMNTGELFFGEGSRLTVL.

The CDR3 loop is CASSPSQGASNQPQHF. CDR3 in DNA: TGTGCCAGCTCCCCTTCACAGGGGGCTTCCAATCAGCCCCAGCATTTT. The rearrangement uses TRBV18 and TRBJ1-5, with 9 nucleotides matching TRBD1. CDR1 is KGHSH and CDR2 is LQKENI in the germline V gene. The V and J ends lost 6 bases and 3 bases, in that order; junction bases with no gene match: 9. This CDR3 spans 16 amino acids.

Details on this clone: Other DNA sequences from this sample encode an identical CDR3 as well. This CDR3 is CASSRDNQPQHF. CDR3 DNA: TGTGCCAGCAGTCGGGACAATCAGCCCCAGCATTTT. The V and J genes are TRBV6-1 and TRBJ1-5, with unresolved D. The V end was cut by 5 bases, the J end by 3 bases, with 5 bases between. The CDR3 has 12 amino acids. Germline CDR1 MNHNS, CDR2 SASEGT.

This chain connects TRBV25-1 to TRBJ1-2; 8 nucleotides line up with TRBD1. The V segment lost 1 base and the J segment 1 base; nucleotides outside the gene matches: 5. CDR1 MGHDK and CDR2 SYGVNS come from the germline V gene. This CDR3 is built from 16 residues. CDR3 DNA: TGTGCCAGCAGTGAATCGGGACAGGAATTTAACTATGGCTACACCTTC. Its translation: CASSESGQEFNYGYTF.

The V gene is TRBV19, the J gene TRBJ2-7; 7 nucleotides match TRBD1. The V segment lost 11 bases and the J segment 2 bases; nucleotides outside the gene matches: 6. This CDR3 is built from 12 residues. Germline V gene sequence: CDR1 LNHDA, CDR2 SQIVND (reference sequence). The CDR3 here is CALRQGTYEQYF. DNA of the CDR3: TGTGCCCTTAGACAGGGCACCTACGAGCAGTACTTC. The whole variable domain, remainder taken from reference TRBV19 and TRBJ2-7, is DGGITQSPKYLFRKEGQNVTLSCEQNLNHDAMYWYRQDPGQGLRLIYYSQIVNDFQKGDIAEGYSVSREKKESFPLTVTSAQKNPTAFYLCALRQGTYEQYFGPGTRLTVT.

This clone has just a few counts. The CDR3 DNA reads as TGCGCCAGCAGCTTGACGGACAACTCCTACGAGCAGTACTTC. This translates into CASSLTDNSYEQYF. This chain links TRBV5-1 with TRBJ2-7; tentatively, D is TRBD1 (5 bases). The length of the CDR3 is 14 residues. Trimming took 1 base from V and 0 from J, leaving 8 bases between them. CDR1 and CDR2 (germline): SGHRS, YFSETQ.

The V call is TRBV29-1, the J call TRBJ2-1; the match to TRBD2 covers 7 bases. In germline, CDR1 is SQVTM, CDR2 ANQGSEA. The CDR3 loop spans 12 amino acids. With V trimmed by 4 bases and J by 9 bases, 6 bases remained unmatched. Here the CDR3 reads CSVVAGAGEQFF. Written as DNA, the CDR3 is TGCAGCGTTGTTGCGGGAGCGGGTGAGCAGTTCTTC.

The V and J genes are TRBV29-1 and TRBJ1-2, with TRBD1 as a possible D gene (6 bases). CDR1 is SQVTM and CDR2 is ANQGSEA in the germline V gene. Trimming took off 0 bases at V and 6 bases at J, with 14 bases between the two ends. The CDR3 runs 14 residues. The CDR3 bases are TGCAGCGTTGAAGAGCCAGGGGAAGCGCATGGCTACACCTTC. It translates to CSVEEPGEAHGYTF.

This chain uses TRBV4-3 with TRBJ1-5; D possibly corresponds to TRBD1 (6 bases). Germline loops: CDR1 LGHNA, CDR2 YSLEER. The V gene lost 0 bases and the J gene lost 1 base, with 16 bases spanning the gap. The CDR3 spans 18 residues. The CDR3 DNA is TGCGCCAGCAGCCAAGATTTATCGAGGCAGGGGAGCAATCAGCCCCAGCATTTT. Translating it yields CASSQDLSRQGSNQPQHF.

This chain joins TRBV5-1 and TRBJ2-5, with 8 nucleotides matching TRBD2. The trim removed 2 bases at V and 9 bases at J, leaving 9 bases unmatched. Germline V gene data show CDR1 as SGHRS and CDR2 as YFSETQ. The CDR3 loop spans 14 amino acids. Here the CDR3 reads CASSLTSGPWAQYF. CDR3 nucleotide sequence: TGCGCCAGCAGCTTAACTAGCGGTCCTTGGGCCCAGTACTTC.

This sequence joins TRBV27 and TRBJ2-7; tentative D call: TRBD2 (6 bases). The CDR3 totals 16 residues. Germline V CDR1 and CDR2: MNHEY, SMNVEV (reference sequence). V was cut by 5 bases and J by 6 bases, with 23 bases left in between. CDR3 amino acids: CASSPRAQITGVEQYF. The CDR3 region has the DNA TGTGCCAGCAGTCCCCGGGCCCAGATCACGGGAGTCGAGCAGTACTTC.

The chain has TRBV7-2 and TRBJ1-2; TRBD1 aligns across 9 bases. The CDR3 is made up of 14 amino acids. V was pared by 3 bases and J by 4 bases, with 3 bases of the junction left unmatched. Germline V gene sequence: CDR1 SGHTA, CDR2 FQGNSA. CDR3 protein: CASSFGQGFYGYTF. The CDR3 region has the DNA TGTGCCAGCAGCTTCGGACAGGGGTTCTATGGCTACACCTTC.

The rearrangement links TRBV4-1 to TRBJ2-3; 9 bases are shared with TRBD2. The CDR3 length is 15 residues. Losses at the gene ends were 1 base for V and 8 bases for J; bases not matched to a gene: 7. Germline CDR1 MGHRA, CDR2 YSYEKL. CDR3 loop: CASSQGLAGRGTQYF. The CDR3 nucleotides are TGCGCCAGCAGCCAAGGCCTAGCGGGGAGGGGTACGCAGTATTTT.

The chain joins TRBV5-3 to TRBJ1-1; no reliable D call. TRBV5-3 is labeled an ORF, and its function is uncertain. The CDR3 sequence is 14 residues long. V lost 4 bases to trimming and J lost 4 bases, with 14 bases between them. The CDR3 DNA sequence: TGTGCCAGAAGCCGTCTATTCGGGTTCACTGAAGCTTTCTTT. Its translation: CARSRLFGFTEAFF.

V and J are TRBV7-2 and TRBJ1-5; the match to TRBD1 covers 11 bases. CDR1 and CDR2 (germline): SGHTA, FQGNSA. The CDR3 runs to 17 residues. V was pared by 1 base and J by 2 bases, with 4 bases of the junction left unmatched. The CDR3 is CASSLVGTGGGNQPQHF. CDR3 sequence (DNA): TGTGCCAGCAGCTTAGTTGGGACAGGGGGAGGCAATCAGCCCCAGCATTTT.